A single sample gave rise to the 27 T cell receptor beta chains below, sequenced in a study of blood T cell repertoires in COVID-19. Generated by immunoSEQ multiplex PCR, the TCRdb table keeps only in-frame clones and is missing some. Of about 300,000 clones listed, approximately 89% were seen once; the top ten hold approximately 1.8%. The sample taken for sequencing was peripheral blood. The receptor source for this set is a woman aged 25 to 39 with COVID-19, enrolled during active disease.

In its sample, this clone was seen once. The chain combines TRBV19 with TRBJ2-2; 7 bases are shared with TRBD1. CDR3 length: 15 amino acids. V gave up 4 bases and J gave up 0 bases; unmatched junction bases: 2. In germline, CDR1 is LNHDA, CDR2 SQIVND (reference sequence). CDR3 DNA: TGTGCCAGTAGTAAAGACAGGGCGAACACCGGGGAGCTGTTTTTT. Translated: CASSKDRANTGELFF.

V and J are TRBV18 and TRBJ2-2, with a possible D match to TRBD1 (6 bases). Germline V gives CDR1 KGHSH, CDR2 LQKENI. Trimming left V 2 bases short and J 0 bases short, with 7 bases between. This CDR3 region has 15 residues. The CDR3 loop is CASSPSGANTGELFF. The CDR3 DNA reads TGTGCCAGCTCACCATCAGGGGCGAACACCGGGGAGCTGTTTTTT.

The chain recombines TRBV27 with TRBJ2-3, with TRBD1 matching 9 bases. This CDR3 spans 16 amino acids. V lost 5 bases to trimming and J lost 4 bases; unmatched junction nucleotides: 10. Per germline, CDR1 MNHEY and CDR2 SMNVEV (reference sequence). The CDR3 coding sequence is TGTGCCAGCAGTCAAGTGGGACAGGGTGTATCAGATACGCAGTATTTT. Protein: CASSQVGQGVSDTQYF.

J is TRBJ2-1 and V is TRBV24-1; 10 bases match TRBD2. The CDR3 loop spans 17 amino acids. Per the germline V gene, CDR1 is KGHDR and CDR2 is SFDVKD. V lost 4 bases and J lost 0; bases outside the gene matches: 5. The CDR3 region has the DNA TGTGCCACCAGTGACCCGAAGCGGGGGGGCTCCTACAATGAGCAGTTCTTC. As protein: CATSDPKRGGSYNEQFF.

J is TRBJ2-7 and V is TRBV7-9, with unresolved D. The CDR3 totals 11 residues. From germline, CDR1 is SEHNR and CDR2 FQNEAQ (reference sequence). V was cut by 5 bases and J by 2 bases, with 4 bases left in between. The CDR3 DNA is TGTGCCAGCAGCCTTACCTACGAGCAGTACTTC. The encoded protein is CASSLTYEQYF.

The V call is TRBV4-2, the J call TRBJ1-2; 9 bases line up with TRBD1. This CDR3 has 18 residues. Losses at the gene ends were 4 bases for V and 6 bases for J; bases not matched to a gene: 18. Germline lookup yields CDR1 LGHNA and CDR2 YNFKEQ. CDR3 DNA: TGTGCCAGCAGCCTCGCCGCCGGGACAGGGTCAAGGAGAGATGGCTACACCTTC. It yields the protein CASSLAAGTGSRRDGYTF.

This clone was observed once. V and J are TRBV5-6 and TRBJ1-2; TRBD1 aligns across 10 bases. The CDR3 spans 17 residues. Germline trimming cut 2 bases from V and 5 bases from J; bases unmatched to any gene: 12. Germline V lookup: CDR1 SGHDT, CDR2 YYEEEE. The CDR3: CASSFDPTGQGGYGYTF. The DNA of the CDR3 is TGTGCCAGCAGCTTCGACCCTACCGGACAGGGGGGATATGGCTACACCTTC.

V is TRBV12-3 or TRBV12-4 and J is TRBJ1-6, with 9 bases identical to TRBD1. The CDR3 runs to 13 residues. Losses at the gene ends were 6 bases for V and 9 bases for J; bases not matched to a gene: 3. As DNA, the CDR3 is TGTGCCAGCAGAGACAGGGGGATTTCACCCCTCCACTTT. Protein: CASRDRGISPLHF.

This clone has a handful of counts. The chain has TRBV11-2 and TRBJ2-5; a weak D match, TRBD2 (7 bases). Trimming took off 2 bases at V and 6 bases at J, with 13 bases between the two ends. CDR1 is SGHAT and CDR2 is FQNNGV in the germline V gene. CDR3 length: 14 amino acids. Here the CDR3 DNA reads TGTGCCAGCAGCTTATTGGGGGGGGGCCAGACCCAGTACTTC. It codes for CASSLLGGGQTQYF.

This chain links TRBV6-5 with TRBJ2-1; possible D gene TRBD1, 5 bases. CDR3 size: 15 residues. Germline lookup yields CDR1 MNHEY and CDR2 SVGAGI. Trimming pared 0 bases from V and 6 bases from J, leaving 12 bases between. The CDR3 region is CASSYSRQGGNEQFF. The CDR3 region has the DNA TGTGCCAGCAGTTACTCGAGGCAGGGTGGCAATGAGCAGTTCTTC.

This clone was detected a few times. V usage is TRBV6-2 or TRBV6-3 and J usage is TRBJ2-7; D remains ambiguous. The ends were cut back, 2 bases at V and 4 bases at J, with 9 bases in the middle. Germline CDR1 MNHEY, CDR2 SVGEGT. The CDR3 totals 13 residues. This CDR3 reads CASSYPLRYEQYF. CDR3 in DNA: TGTGCCAGCAGTTACCCCCTCCGTTACGAGCAGTACTTC.

The chain has TRBV2 and TRBJ2-2, with TRBD2 matching over 8 bases. V gave up 6 bases and J gave up 3 bases; unmatched junction bases: 0. The CDR3 spans 13 residues. Germline V gene data show CDR1 as SNHLY and CDR2 as FYNNEI. Here the CDR3 DNA reads TGTGCCAGCAGGACTAGCGACACCGGGGAGCTGTTTTTT. Amino acid sequence: CASRTSDTGELFF.

J is TRBJ1-2 and V is TRBV28, with D possibly matching TRBD1 (5 bases). Germline V gives CDR1 MDHEN, CDR2 SYDVKM. Trimming stripped 5 bases from V and 7 bases from J, with 14 bases between. The CDR3 totals 13 residues. The CDR3: CASSRDSPRGYTF. Here the CDR3 DNA reads TGTGCCAGCAGTCGTGACAGCCCGCGTGGCTACACCTTC.

The chain employs TRBV4-1 and TRBJ2-2; maybe TRBD1 (6 bases). This CDR3 is 14 amino acids long. Germline V gives CDR1 MGHRA, CDR2 YSYEKL. V lost 3 bases and J lost 6, with 11 bases in between. The CDR3: CASSHGRGSGELFF. Here the CDR3 DNA reads TGCGCCAGCAGCCACGGCAGGGGATCCGGGGAGCTGTTTTTT.

In this sample, this clone turned up a few times. The V and J genes are TRBV7-2 and TRBJ1-6; the match to TRBD1 covers 7 bases. This CDR3 is 15 amino acids long. Trimming cost V 5 bases and J 6 bases; bases outside gene matches: 7. Germline V gene sequence: CDR1 SGHTA, CDR2 FQGNSA. The CDR3 region is CASSPGTAGNSPLHF. The DNA of the CDR3 is TGTGCCAGCAGCCCCGGGACAGCCGGTAATTCACCCCTCCACTTT.

This sequence joins TRBV16 and TRBJ1-1, with 8 positions matching TRBD1. This CDR3 has 15 residues. From germline, CDR1 is KGHSY and CDR2 FQNENV. The junction had 10 bases not matched to a gene; V was cut back by 4 bases and J by 6 bases. This CDR3 is CASSPNSRGQPEAFF. CDR3 bases: TGTGCCAGCAGCCCTAATTCCAGGGGGCAACCTGAAGCTTTCTTT.

The chain has TRBV4-1 and TRBJ1-1; TRBD1 matches at 8 bases. V gave up 4 bases and J gave up 0 bases; unmatched junction bases: 4. Germline CDR1 MGHRA, CDR2 YSYEKL. This CDR3 region has 15 residues. CDR3 in DNA: TGCGCCAGCAGCCGGGAACAGGGGGTGAACACTGAAGCTTTCTTT. It codes for CASSREQGVNTEAFF.

This chain uses TRBV30 with TRBJ1-2; D perhaps matches TRBD1 (5 bases). This CDR3 has 13 residues. Trimming shortened V by 5 bases and J by 0 bases, and 10 bases separated the two germline ends. Germline V gene lookup returns CDR1 GTSNPN and CDR2 SVGIG (reference sequence). The CDR3 region is CAWSDKPNYGYTF. CDR3 DNA: TGTGCCTGGTCGGACAAACCTAACTATGGCTACACCTTC.

The rearrangement links TRBV18 to TRBJ1-1; TRBD1 matches at 8 bases. Germline assignment: CDR1 KGHSH and CDR2 LQKENI. CDR3 length: 15 residues. V lost 2 bases, J lost 4 bases, and 6 bases stayed unmatched. The DNA for the CDR3 is TGTGCCAGCTCACCAGGACAGGGAGAGAGCACTGAAGCTTTCTTT. Translation: CASSPGQGESTEAFF.

The rearrangement uses TRBV6-1 and TRBJ2-5; 7 bases fit TRBD1. V trimming: 4 bases; J trimming: 4 bases; junction bases outside the gene matches: 12. Germline V lookup: CDR1 MNHNS, CDR2 SASEGT. The length of the CDR3 is 16 residues. CDR3: CASSGRSGTDGETQYF. The CDR3 coding sequence is TGTGCCAGCAGTGGAAGATCCGGGACAGATGGAGAGACCCAGTACTTC.

The chain couples TRBV6-6 to TRBJ1-5, with 7 bases aligning to TRBD1. CDR1 is MNHNY and CDR2 is SVGAGI in the germline V gene (reference sequence). This CDR3 has 16 amino acids. V was clipped by 3 bases and J by 5 bases; unmatched bases: 10. CDR3 loop: CASSYRPDRADQPQHF. The CDR3, as DNA: TGTGCCAGCAGTTATCGACCAGACAGGGCGGATCAGCCCCAGCATTTT.

The chain is built from TRBV27 and TRBJ1-1; 7 bases agree with TRBD1. CDR3 length: 14 residues. Germline lookup yields CDR1 MNHEY and CDR2 SMNVEV (reference sequence). With 5 bases clipped from V and 2 bases from J, the junction kept 5 bases outside the gene matches. This CDR3 reads CASSVQGTNTEAFF. CDR3 in DNA: TGTGCCAGCAGTGTACAGGGGACCAACACTGAAGCTTTCTTT.

The chain links TRBV29-1 to TRBJ2-1; TRBD1 matches at 8 bases. This CDR3 is 12 amino acids long. The germline V gene encodes CDR1 SQVTM and CDR2 ANQGSEA. With V trimmed by 6 bases and J by 10 bases, 8 bases remained unmatched. CDR3 DNA sequence: TGCAGCGTCCGGAGGACAGGGCGGGAGCAGTTCTTC. It is translated as CSVRRTGREQFF.

This sequence joins TRBV6-4 and TRBJ2-3, with 11 bases aligning to TRBD2. From germline, CDR1 is MRHNA and CDR2 SNTAGT. The CDR3 runs to 16 residues. V dropped 3 bases and J dropped 1; count of bases not matched to a gene: 3. The CDR3 DNA sequence: TGTGCCAGCAGTGAAACTAGCGGGGGTGGCACAGATACGCAGTATTTT. Translation gives CASSETSGGGTDTQYF.

This chain links TRBV28 with TRBJ2-7; D remains unclear. The V end was cut by 5 bases, the J end by 0 bases, with 11 bases between. The germline V gene encodes CDR1 MDHEN and CDR2 SYDVKM. The CDR3 has 14 amino acids. CDR3 protein: CASSPTASSYEQYV. As DNA, the CDR3 is TGTGCCAGCAGTCCAACGGCTAGCTCCTACGAGCAGTACGTC.

This clone was found once. The chain has TRBV7-9 and TRBJ1-2; TRBD1 is a possible D gene (5 bases). The V end was cut by 6 bases, the J end by 4 bases, with 18 bases between. The CDR3 has 15 amino acids. CDR1 SEHNR and CDR2 FQNEAQ come from the germline V gene (reference sequence). The CDR3, as DNA: TGTGCCAGCAGTCCAGGGATGAAAAATGGCTATGGCTACACCTTC. Translating gives CASSPGMKNGYGYTF. Together with reference TRBV7-9 and TRBJ1-2, the CDR3 gives the full variable domain: DTGVSQNPRHKITKRGQNVTFRCDPISEHNRLYWYRQTLGQGPEFLTYFQNEAQLEKSRLLSDRFSAERPKGSFSTLEIQRTEQGDSAMYLCASSPGMKNGYGYTFGSGTRLTVV.

V is TRBV13 and J is TRBJ2-3, with 7 positions matching TRBD2. This CDR3 region has 14 residues. CDR1 PRHDT and CDR2 FYEKMQ come from the germline V gene (reference sequence). With V trimmed by 1 base and J by 6 bases, 4 bases remained unmatched. As DNA, the CDR3 is TGTGCCAGCAGCTTAGAAGTGGGGGGGGATACGCAGTATTTT. This encodes CASSLEVGGDTQYF. Complete variable domain (other parts from reference TRBV13 and TRBJ2-3): AAGVIQSPRHLIKEKRETATLKCYPIPRHDTVYWYQQGPGQDPQFLISFYEKMQSDKGSIPDRFSAQQFSDYHSELNMSSLELGDSALYFCASSLEVGGDTQYFGPGTRLTVL.